These 27 T cell receptor beta chains came from one sample sequenced in a study of T cell changes during pregnancy in multiple sclerosis. The protocol was immunoSEQ multiplex PCR, while the TCRdb copy is restricted to in-frame clones and leaves out a portion. This sample has about 67,000 clones, with roughly 92% found just once. The sample in question was peripheral blood, obtained in the second trimester of pregnancy. The receptors originated from a female donor with multiple sclerosis, enrolled in a pregnancy study.

The CDR3 sequence: CASSYDPYGSYEQYF. CDR3 in DNA: TGTGCCAGCAGTTACGATCCATACGGCTCCTACGAGCAGTACTTC. The J gene is TRBJ2-7, the V gene TRBV6-5; D ambiguous. Germline V gives CDR1 MNHEY, CDR2 SVGAGI. The V gene lost 2 bases and the J gene lost 0 bases, with 11 bases spanning the gap. This CDR3 spans 15 amino acids.

The V call is TRBV7-9, the J call TRBJ1-2, with 7 bases fitting TRBD1. Germline-derived CDR1 and CDR2 are SEHNR and FQNEAQ (reference sequence). Unmatched junction bases numbered 15, after V lost 4 bases and J lost 13 bases. The CDR3 covers 14 residues. CDR3 sequence (DNA): TGTGCCAGCAGCTCTTCCGGGCAGGGGGGTAAGGGCACCTTC. Amino acid sequence: CASSSSGQGGKGTF.

The chain is built from TRBV10-1 and TRBJ1-1; D perhaps matches TRBD1 (5 bases). Germline values: CDR1 WNHNN, CDR2 SYGVQD (reference sequence). The CDR3 is 14 residues long. V lost 2 bases and J 2 bases, leaving 9 bases between the germline ends. CDR3 in amino acids: CASSEGTYNTEAFF. The CDR3 nucleotides are TGCGCCAGCAGTGAGGGGACTTACAACACTGAAGCTTTCTTT.

The gene calls are TRBV19 and TRBJ1-2; no definite D call. Germline V CDR1 and CDR2: LNHDA, SQIVND (reference sequence). The germline V and J ends were trimmed by 3 bases and 2 bases, with 10 bases remaining between them. This CDR3 comprises 14 residues. The CDR3 region is CASSITAGNYGYTF. Here the CDR3 DNA reads TGTGCCAGTAGTATTACGGCGGGGAACTATGGCTACACCTTC.

This sequence joins TRBV6-1 and TRBJ2-2; D unresolved. The CDR3 length is 14 residues. V was trimmed by 1 base and J by 3 bases, leaving 6 bases between them. Germline V gene sequence: CDR1 MNHNS, CDR2 SASEGT. Here the CDR3 reads CASSEVADTGELFF. CDR3 DNA: TGTGCCAGCAGTGAAGTTGCGGACACCGGGGAGCTGTTTTTT.

This sequence joins TRBV18 and TRBJ2-7, with D unclear. Germline lookup yields CDR1 KGHSH and CDR2 LQKENI. Trimming took off 0 bases at V and 2 bases at J, with 11 bases between the two ends. The CDR3 is 15 residues long. The DNA of the CDR3 is TGTGCCAGCTCACCACCCAGCGTAAAAACCTACGAGCAGTACTTC. This gives the protein CASSPPSVKTYEQYF.

CDR3 loop: CASSITREITREQYF. DNA for the CDR3: TGTGCCAGCTCCATAACCCGGGAGATTACGAGGGAGCAGTACTTC. The V call is TRBV18, the J call TRBJ2-7, with D maybe TRBD2 (6 bases). V was cut by 6 bases and J by 7 bases, with 22 bases left in between. The CDR3 length is 15 residues. The germline CDR1 and CDR2 sequences are KGHSH and LQKENI.

This rearrangement joins TRBV7-9 to TRBJ1-5, with 12 bases aligning to TRBD1. V trimming: 6 bases; J trimming: 7 bases; junction bases outside the gene matches: 10. Germline CDR1 SEHNR, CDR2 FQNEAQ (reference sequence). The CDR3 runs to 16 residues. The CDR3: CASSAAGQGARQPQHF. CDR3 coding DNA: TGTGCCAGCAGTGCTGCGGGACAGGGGGCGAGGCAGCCCCAGCATTTT.

In its sample, this clone was seen once. The chain joins TRBV6-1 to TRBJ2-7; possibly TRBD2 for D (5 bases). The CDR3 sequence is 14 residues long. Per germline, CDR1 MNHNS and CDR2 SASEGT. The V gene lost 7 bases and the J gene lost 1 base, with 14 bases spanning the gap. The CDR3 here is CASTQEEASYEQYF. Here the CDR3 DNA reads TGTGCCAGCACCCAGGAGGAGGCTTCCTACGAGCAGTACTTC.

The V call is TRBV27, the J call TRBJ2-3, with 10 positions matching TRBD2. Germline CDR1 and CDR2: MNHEY and SMNVEV (reference sequence). V lost 1 base to trimming and J lost 4 bases; unmatched junction nucleotides: 11. This CDR3 is 18 amino acids long. The CDR3 region is CASSLLTGLAVRADTQYF. The CDR3 DNA follows: TGTGCCAGCAGTTTATTGACAGGACTAGCGGTTAGAGCAGATACGCAGTATTTT.

This rearrangement joins TRBV2 to TRBJ1-1; D is perhaps TRBD1 (5 bases). CDR1 and CDR2 (germline): SNHLY, FYNNEI. Trimming took 2 bases from V and 6 from J, leaving 31 bases between them. The CDR3 runs to 20 residues. The CDR3 DNA reads as TGTGCCAGCAGTGAATACCCCGCCAACGGGGGGGTAGGAAAGAAGGCTGAAGCTTTCTTT. Translated, it gives CASSEYPANGGVGKKAEAFF.

The chain couples TRBV9 to TRBJ1-6; D gene uncertain. Per germline, CDR1 SGDLS and CDR2 YYNGEE. V was pared by 0 bases and J by 6 bases, with 7 bases between. The CDR3 runs to 14 residues. In nucleotides, the CDR3 is TGTGCCAGCAGCGTAGGGACTTTTAATTCACCCCTCCACTTT. Encoded protein: CASSVGTFNSPLHF.

The genes are TRBV9 and TRBJ2-3; TRBD2 matches at 7 bases. The CDR3 totals 14 residues. With V trimmed by 5 bases and J by 2 bases, 5 bases remained unmatched. The germline CDR1 and CDR2 sequences are SGDLS and YYNGEE. The DNA for the CDR3 is TGTGCCAGCAGTCTAACTAGCGACACAGATACGCAGTATTTT. Translated, it gives CASSLTSDTDTQYF.

Concerning this clone itself: Other DNA sequences from this sample encode an identical CDR3 as well. The chain links TRBV11-2 to TRBJ1-2; weak D call: TRBD1 (6 bases). The CDR3 is 13 amino acids. The germline V gene has CDR1 SGHAT and CDR2 FQNNGV. V was cut by 3 bases and J by 2 bases, with 7 bases left in between. CDR3: CASSLGTNYGYTF. CDR3 nucleotide sequence: TGTGCCAGCAGCTTGGGGACAAACTATGGCTACACCTTC.

This sequence joins TRBV19 and TRBJ2-5; 10 nucleotides match TRBD2. Germline V gene sequence: CDR1 LNHDA, CDR2 SQIVND (reference sequence). CDR3 length equals 17 residues. V lost 3 bases and J lost 5; bases outside the gene matches: 12. As DNA, the CDR3 is TGTGCCAGTAGTATCGGCCTAGCGGGGGAGGCCGGGGAGACCCAGTACTTC. Residues: CASSIGLAGEAGETQYF.

V and J are TRBV18 and TRBJ1-5; D remains unclear. CDR3 size: 14 residues. V lost 2 bases and J lost 0, with 5 bases in between. Germline assignment: CDR1 KGHSH and CDR2 LQKENI. This CDR3 reads CASSPVYSNQPQHF. In nucleotides, the CDR3 is TGTGCCAGCTCACCAGTCTATAGCAATCAGCCCCAGCATTTT.

This chain connects TRBV4-2 to TRBJ1-1; TRBD1 matches at 7 bases. Trimming cost V 6 bases and J 0 bases; bases outside gene matches: 7. CDR1 is LGHNA and CDR2 is YNFKEQ in the germline V gene. The CDR3 extends over 15 amino acids. The CDR3 DNA sequence: TGTGCCAGCAGTCACAACAGGGGTCTGAACACTGAAGCTTTCTTT. It specifies CASSHNRGLNTEAFF.

This clone was found a few times. The CDR3 reads CASSRPAGGRVSEQYF. The CDR3 DNA follows: TGTGCCAGCAGCCGGCCGGCGGGGGGGCGGGTGAGTGAGCAGTACTTC. V is TRBV11-2 and J is TRBJ2-7, with TRBD2 matching 9 bases. The CDR3 totals 16 residues. Unmatched junction bases numbered 15, after V lost 5 bases and J lost 7 bases. The germline V gene encodes CDR1 SGHAT and CDR2 FQNNGV.

The J gene is TRBJ2-1, the V gene TRBV11-3, with 11 bases identical to TRBD2. CDR3 length equals 16 residues. Losses at the gene ends were 4 bases for V and 8 bases for J; bases not matched to a gene: 10. Germline CDR1 SGHNT, CDR2 YENEEA. Here the CDR3 reads CASSSSSGRSFHEQFF. CDR3 DNA sequence: TGTGCCAGCAGCTCCTCTAGCGGGAGGTCTTTTCATGAGCAGTTCTTC.

This sequence joins TRBV9 and TRBJ2-1; D is uncertain. The germline V gene has CDR1 SGDLS and CDR2 YYNGEE. Trimming removed 4 bases from V and 5 bases from J, with 16 bases in between. CDR3 length: 15 amino acids. CDR3 sequence reads: CASSLVGSQHNEQFF. CDR3 nucleotide sequence: TGTGCCAGCAGCCTGGTGGGCAGCCAGCACAATGAGCAGTTCTTC. Together with reference TRBV9 and TRBJ2-1, the CDR3 gives the full variable domain: DSGVTQTPKHLITATGQRVTLRCSPRSGDLSVYWYQQSLDQGLQFLIQYYNGEERAKGNILERFSAQQFPDLHSELNLSSLELGDSALYFCASSLVGSQHNEQFFGPGTRLTVL.

This chain connects TRBV25-1 to TRBJ2-7; no clear D. The length of the CDR3 is 12 residues. V was clipped by 3 bases and J by 3 bases, with 6 bases between them. Looked up from germline, CDR1 is MGHDK and CDR2 is SYGVNS. The CDR3 spells CASSEANYEQYF. In DNA form, the CDR3 reads TGTGCCAGCAGTGAGGCAAACTACGAGCAGTACTTC.

The chain joins TRBV5-6 to TRBJ1-1, with unresolved D. Germline V gene sequence: CDR1 SGHDT, CDR2 YYEEEE. The V and J ends lost 1 base and 4 bases respectively, with 11 bases between them. The CDR3 consists of 14 residues. The CDR3, as DNA: TGTGCCAGCAGCTTGAGGCCGGGAGGCACTGAAGCTTTCTTT. Translating it yields CASSLRPGGTEAFF.

The rearrangement links TRBV5-6 to TRBJ2-7; 10 bases align to TRBD1. Germline V gives CDR1 SGHDT, CDR2 YYEEEE. The junction had 0 bases not matched to a gene; V was cut back by 0 bases and J by 0 bases. The CDR3 sequence is 15 residues long. The CDR3 loop reads CASSLGQGASYEQYF. The CDR3 nucleotides read TGTGCCAGCAGCTTGGGACAGGGGGCCTCCTACGAGCAGTACTTC.

The chain is built from TRBV28 and TRBJ2-2; no clear D. Germline CDR1 reads MDHEN; CDR2 reads SYDVKM. The CDR3 consists of 15 residues. V lost 2 bases to trimming and J lost 4 bases, with 11 bases between them. CDR3 residues: CASSLVHPGTGELFF. DNA of the CDR3: TGTGCCAGCAGTTTAGTCCACCCCGGCACCGGGGAGCTGTTTTTT.

This chain connects TRBV19 to TRBJ2-1, with TRBD1 matching over 7 bases. With 6 bases clipped from V and 7 bases from J, the junction kept 12 bases outside the gene matches. The CDR3 sequence is 15 residues long. Germline CDR1 reads LNHDA; CDR2 reads SQIVND (reference sequence). The CDR3 DNA reads as TGTGCCAGTAGGATTTGGGGCCCAGGGGGTAATGAGCAGTTCTTC. Amino acid sequence: CASRIWGPGGNEQFF.

Note on this clone: Other DNA sequences within the sample encode an identical CDR3. This chain connects TRBV7-9 to TRBJ1-5; D ambiguous. Trimming shortened V by 1 base and J by 2 bases, and 6 bases separated the two germline ends. Germline V gene lookup returns CDR1 SEHNR and CDR2 FQNEAQ (reference sequence). CDR3 length equals 14 residues. The CDR3 nucleotides are TGTGCCAGCAGCTTAGGGAGAGGCAATCAGCCCCAGCATTTT. The encoded protein is CASSLGRGNQPQHF.

The chain uses TRBV9 and TRBJ2-7, with TRBD1 matching 8 bases. The CDR3 extends over 16 amino acids. V shed 0 bases, J shed 3 bases, and the junction held 8 bases outside the gene matches. Germline-derived CDR1 and CDR2 are SGDLS and YYNGEE. The CDR3 coding sequence is TGTGCCAGCAGCGTAGGACAGGGGACGAGTTTCTACGAGCAGTACTTC. Its translation: CASSVGQGTSFYEQYF. The variable domain in full, with the rest retrieved from reference TRBV9 and TRBJ2-7, is DSGVTQTPKHLITATGQRVTLRCSPRSGDLSVYWYQQSLDQGLQFLIQYYNGEERAKGNILERFSAQQFPDLHSELNLSSLELGDSALYFCASSVGQGTSFYEQYFGPGTRLTVT.